The subject of this entry is one TCR beta chain. Its antigen is unidentified. The sample is drawn from a study of cytomegalovirus exposure and HLA in healthy donors. Looking at the study overall: Within an early data release were about 85 million unique TCRs drawn from HLA-typed donors. Study observations and caveats: About 90% or about 30% of the time was how often most TCR beta V segments were productive, according to an earlier analysis. Presence/absence analyses supposed approximately even sequencing depth among donors.

Germline V gene data show CDR1 as SGHRS and CDR2 as YFSETQ. The CDR3 extends over 14 amino acids. V was clipped by 0 bases and J by 0 bases, with 7 bases between them. Healthy bone marrow donors made up the donor group. The PCR made use of 60 Vbeta and 13 Jbeta primers. The data were produced by immunoSEQ multiplex PCR, yet TCRdb's version contains in-frame clones alone and is incomplete. In the table there are roughly 160,000 clones, about 80% of which are singletons. The receptor was isolated from a man in his forties in good health and CMV-seronegative. Sequencing was performed on PBMCs. The V gene is TRBV5-1, the J gene TRBJ2-7; weak D call: TRBD1 (5 bases). The CDR3 protein is CASSLGQFSYEQYF. The CDR3 DNA reads TGCGCCAGCAGCTTGGGACAGTTCTCCTACGAGCAGTACTTC.